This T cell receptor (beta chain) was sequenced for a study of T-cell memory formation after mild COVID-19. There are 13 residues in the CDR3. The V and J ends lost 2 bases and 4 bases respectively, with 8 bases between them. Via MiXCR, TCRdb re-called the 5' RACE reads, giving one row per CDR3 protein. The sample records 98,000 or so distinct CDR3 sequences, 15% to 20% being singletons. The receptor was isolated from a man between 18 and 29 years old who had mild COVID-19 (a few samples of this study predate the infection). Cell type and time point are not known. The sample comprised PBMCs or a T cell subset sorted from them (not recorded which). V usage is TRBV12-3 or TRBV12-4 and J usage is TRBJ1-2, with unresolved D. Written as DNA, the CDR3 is TGTGCCAGCAGTTTAACCTCGAGCTATGGCTACACCTTC. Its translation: CASSLTSSYGYTF.